The clone carrying this T cell receptor beta chain was counted only a few times. The V and J ends lost 2 bases and 4 bases respectively, with 12 bases between them. Per the germline V gene, CDR1 is MNHNY and CDR2 is SVGAGI (reference sequence). There are 14 residues in the CDR3. This sample was taken from a study of identical twins' blood T cells. Reared together, all three twin pairs probably met the same infectious agents and vaccines. Libraries were made from RNA as TCR cDNA, using a modified protocol. Each CDR3 protein is one row after TCRdb ran MiXCR on the 5' RACE reads. The sample gives roughly 380,000 distinct CDR3 sequences, over 25% of which show up once; 6.1% is in the top ten.

Sequencing was carried out using PBMCs. This clonotype was obtained from a woman aged 18 to 55 in good health. The chain combines TRBV6-6 with TRBJ2-7, with a possible D match to TRBD2 (6 bases). CDR3 in amino acids: CASSYQTAGYEQYF. CDR3 DNA sequence: TGTGCCAGCAGTTACCAAACCGCGGGGTACGAGCAGTACTTC.